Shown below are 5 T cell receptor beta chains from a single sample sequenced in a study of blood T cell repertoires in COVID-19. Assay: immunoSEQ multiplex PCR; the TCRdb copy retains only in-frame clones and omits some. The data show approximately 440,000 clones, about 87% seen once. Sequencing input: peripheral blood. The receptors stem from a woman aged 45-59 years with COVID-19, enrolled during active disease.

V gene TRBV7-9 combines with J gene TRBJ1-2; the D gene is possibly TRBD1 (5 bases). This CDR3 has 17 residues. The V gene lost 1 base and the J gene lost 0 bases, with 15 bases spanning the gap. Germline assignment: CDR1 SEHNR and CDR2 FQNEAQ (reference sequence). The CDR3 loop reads CASSLVPFRVSNYGYTF. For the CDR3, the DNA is TGTGCCAGCAGCTTAGTCCCCTTCAGGGTTTCTAACTATGGCTACACCTTC.

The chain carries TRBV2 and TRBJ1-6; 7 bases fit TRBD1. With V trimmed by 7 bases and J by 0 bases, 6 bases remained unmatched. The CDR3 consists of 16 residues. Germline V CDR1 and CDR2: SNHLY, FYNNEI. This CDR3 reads CASKGQLSSYNSPLHF. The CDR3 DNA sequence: TGTGCCAGCAAGGGACAGCTAAGCTCCTATAATTCACCCCTCCACTTT.

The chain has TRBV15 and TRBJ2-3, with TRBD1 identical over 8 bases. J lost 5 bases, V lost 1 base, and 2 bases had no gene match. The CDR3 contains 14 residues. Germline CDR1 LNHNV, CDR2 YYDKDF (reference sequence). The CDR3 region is CATSRAGTGDTQYF. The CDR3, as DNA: TGTGCCACCAGCAGAGCTGGGACAGGAGATACGCAGTATTTT.

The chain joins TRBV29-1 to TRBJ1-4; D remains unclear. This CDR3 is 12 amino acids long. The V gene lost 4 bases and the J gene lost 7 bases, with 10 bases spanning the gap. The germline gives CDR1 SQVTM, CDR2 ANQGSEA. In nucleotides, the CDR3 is TGCAGCGTTGGAGGGAAGGGTGAAAAACTGTTTTTT. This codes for CSVGGKGEKLFF.

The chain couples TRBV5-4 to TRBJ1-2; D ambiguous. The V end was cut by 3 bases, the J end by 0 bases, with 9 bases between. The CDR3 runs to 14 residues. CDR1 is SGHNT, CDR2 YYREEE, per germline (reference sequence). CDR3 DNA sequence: TGTGCCAGCAGCTCGGGAAGACCTAACTATGGCTACACCTTC. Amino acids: CASSSGRPNYGYTF.